The present T cell receptor beta chain was sequenced within a study of vaccination and CD4 T cells after COVID-19. Whole-study context: The study enrolled six male and four female convalescents, two of whom were Hispanic. Samples taken post-COVID came a median around 100 days after diagnosis, ranging from 35 to 161. A median of 72 days (range 14 to 241) separated dose two from the taking of post-vaccine samples.

On this clonotype itself: Its target is not known.

V dropped 2 bases and J dropped 12; count of bases not matched to a gene: 3. Germline V gene lookup returns CDR1 MNHEY and CDR2 SVGEGT. The CDR3 extends over 11 amino acids. Regarding treatment: roughly 10-day PBMC culture with coronavirus spike peptide pools or control peptides (ViraFEST assay). Following culture for about 9 days, CD4+ T cells were isolated by negative selection. The Oncomine TCR Beta short-read assay was applied to DNA of cultured CD4+ T cells. TCRdb passed the PCR reads through MiXCR, listing each CDR3 protein once. The repertoire holds over 8,500 distinct CDR3 sequences, with 65% to 70% as singletons.

The chain couples TRBV6-2 or TRBV6-3 to TRBJ2-7, with TRBD2 matching 8 bases. The sequence derives from a human donor who had recovered from COVID-19. This specimen was CD4+ T cells from blood, cultured in vitro, taken before SARS-CoV-2 vaccination. The CDR3 region is CASSYERESYF. CDR3 DNA sequence: TGTGCCAGCAGTTACGAGCGGGAGTCGTACTTC.